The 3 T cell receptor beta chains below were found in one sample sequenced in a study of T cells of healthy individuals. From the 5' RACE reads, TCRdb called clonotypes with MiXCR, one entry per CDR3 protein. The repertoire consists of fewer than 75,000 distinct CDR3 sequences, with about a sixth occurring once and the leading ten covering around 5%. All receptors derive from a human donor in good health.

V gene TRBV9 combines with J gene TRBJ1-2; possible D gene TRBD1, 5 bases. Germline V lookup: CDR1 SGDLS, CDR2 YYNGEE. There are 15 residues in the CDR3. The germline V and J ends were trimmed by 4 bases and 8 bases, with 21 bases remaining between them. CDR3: CASSPSGTLYGGYTF. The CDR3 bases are TGTGCCAGCAGCCCGTCCGGGACCCTATATGGAGGCTACACCTTC.

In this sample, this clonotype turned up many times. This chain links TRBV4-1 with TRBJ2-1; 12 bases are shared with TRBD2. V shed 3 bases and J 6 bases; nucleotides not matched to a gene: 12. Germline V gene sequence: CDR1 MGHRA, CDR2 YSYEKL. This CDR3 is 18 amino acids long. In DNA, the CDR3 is TGCGCCAGCAGCCAGGTAGACCTGGGACTAGCGGGTGGCAATGAGCAGTTCTTC. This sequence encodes CASSQVDLGLAGGNEQFF.

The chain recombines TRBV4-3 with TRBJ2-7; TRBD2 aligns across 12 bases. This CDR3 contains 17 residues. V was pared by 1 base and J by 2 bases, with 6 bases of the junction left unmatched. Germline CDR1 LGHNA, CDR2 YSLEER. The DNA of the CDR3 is TGCGCCAGCAGCCAAGGACTAGCGGGAGTGGTAACCTACGAGCAGTACTTC. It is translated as CASSQGLAGVVTYEQYF.